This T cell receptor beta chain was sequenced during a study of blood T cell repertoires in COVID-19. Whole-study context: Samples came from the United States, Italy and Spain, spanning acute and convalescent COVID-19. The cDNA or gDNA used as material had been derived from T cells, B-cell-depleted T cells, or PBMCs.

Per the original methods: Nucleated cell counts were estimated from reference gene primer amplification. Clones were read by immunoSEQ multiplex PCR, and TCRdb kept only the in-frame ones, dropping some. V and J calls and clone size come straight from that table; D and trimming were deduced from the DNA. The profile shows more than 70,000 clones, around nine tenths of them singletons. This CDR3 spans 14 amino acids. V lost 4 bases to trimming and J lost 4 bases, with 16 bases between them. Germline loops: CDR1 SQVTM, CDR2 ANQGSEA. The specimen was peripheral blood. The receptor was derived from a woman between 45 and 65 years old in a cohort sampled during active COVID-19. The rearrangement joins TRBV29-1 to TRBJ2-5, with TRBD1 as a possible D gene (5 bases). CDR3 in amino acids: CSVVVQGGRETQYF. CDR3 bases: TGCAGCGTTGTGGTGCAGGGTGGCCGAGAGACCCAGTACTTC.